Listed below are T cell receptor beta chains from one sample, sequenced in a study of early T cells in non-severe SARS-CoV-2 infection. TCRdb ran MiXCR on the 5' RACE reads and lists one entry per CDR3 protein. This table holds approximately 77,000 distinct CDR3 sequences, roughly 12% found once. The sequenced sample was whole blood, obtained at baseline. The origin of the receptors is an adult who was a healthcare worker with PCR-confirmed SARS-CoV-2 infection or an uninfected control (not recorded which). The donor label of this sample is uncertain. Both conserved end residues are trimmed from each CDR3. The D gene is left open where the match is weak.

>NA|TRBV5-1
ASSFGGRTAEQF
>NA|TRBV7-3
ASSSLPWDTGELF
>NA|TRBV20-1
SARDTSFNYGYT
>TRBD2|TRBV9
ASSVAAGGGLYNEQF
>NA|TRBV12-3/TRBV12-4
ASNVRGSYTDTQY
>TRBD2|TRBV7-3
ASSLRRAGGPSYNEQF
>TRBD2|TRBV4-2
ASSPAGASGRAGANVLT
>NA|TRBV11-2
ASSSTTDTQY
>NA|TRBV6-1
ASSDSRPAGRQF
>NA|TRBV7-2
ASGGSGENIQY
>NA|TRBV4-2
ASSQVTGGSYEQY
>NA|TRBV11-2
ASSLSLARSTRGGQY
>TRBD2|TRBV12-3/TRBV12-4
ASSERLAGDYEQY
>NA|TRBV10-3
AISERGALYEQY
>NA|TRBV4-3
ASSQDRVRVNYGYT
>TRBD2|TRBV5-3
ARSLSCIWREVSDTQY
>NA|TRBV5-6
ASSQRSEETQY
>NA|TRBV7-9
ASSLGTASTDTQY
>NA|TRBV5-1
ASSLAVDTQY
>NA|TRBV20-1
SASSRTDAF
>TRBD2|TRBV29-1
SVGLAGVHEQF
>TRBD2|TRBV20-1
SASGVAGGQETQY
>TRBD2|TRBV5-1
ASSLSPAGTSGGYEQF
>NA|TRBV2
ASSPGSEEY